These T cell receptor beta chains were read from a single sample in a study of beta chain features in type 1 diabetes. Data came from immunoSEQ multiplex PCR; TCRdb stores just in-frame clones and leaves some out. The sample yields about half a million clones, 30% seen once. Specimen: naive CD4+ T cells from blood. The receptors were gathered from a man aged 18 to 30 in good health. The CDR3 runs from the conserved cysteine through the conserved F or W. The order of the fields is CDR3 DNA, CDR3 protein, J gene, D gene, clone size, V gene. D genes are given only for firm matches. Rows give clone size only sometimes, using once, few, many, or a class for an expanded clone.

CDR3nt: TGTGCCAGCAGCGCTCGGACAGGAGGATACAATGAGCAGTTCTTC
CDR3aa: CASSARTGGYNEQFF
j_gene: TRBJ2-1
d_gene: TRBD1
abundance: .
v_gene: TRBV5-4

CDR3nt: TGTGCCAGCAGTCCCCCGGGAAGCCCCTACGAGCAGTACTTC
CDR3aa: CASSPPGSPYEQYF
j_gene: TRBJ2-7
d_gene: .
abundance: .
v_gene: TRBV27

CDR3nt: TGTGCCAGCAGCCAAGGACAGGGGACGACTAATGAAAAACTGTTTTTT
CDR3aa: CASSQGQGTTNEKLFF
j_gene: TRBJ1-4
d_gene: TRBD1
abundance: once
v_gene: TRBV7-9

CDR3nt: TGCGCCAGCAGCCCCCGAAGGGGAGTCCCAGATACGCAGTATTTT
CDR3aa: CASSPRRGVPDTQYF
j_gene: TRBJ2-3
d_gene: .
abundance: .
v_gene: TRBV4-3

CDR3nt: TGTGCCAGCAGCCCTACTTGGGGCTCGACTAGCGCCAACTCCTACGAGCAGTACTTC
CDR3aa: CASSPTWGSTSANSYEQYF
j_gene: TRBJ2-7
d_gene: TRBD2
abundance: few
v_gene: TRBV7-9

CDR3nt: TGCAGTGCCGTACAGGGGAGCATTCAGTACTTC
CDR3aa: CSAVQGSIQYF
j_gene: TRBJ2-4
d_gene: TRBD1
abundance: once
v_gene: TRBV20-1

CDR3nt: TGTGCCAGCAGCTCCCGGACTAGCGGGAGAAATGAGCAGTTCTTC
CDR3aa: CASSSRTSGRNEQFF
j_gene: TRBJ2-1
d_gene: TRBD2
abundance: .
v_gene: TRBV7-2

CDR3nt: TGTGCCAGCAGCTTAGAGGGCAGCTCCTACAATGAGCAGTTCTTC
CDR3aa: CASSLEGSSYNEQFF
j_gene: TRBJ2-1
d_gene: .
abundance: .
v_gene: TRBV11-3

CDR3nt: TGTGCCAGCATACTCCAGCGGGAGACCTACAATGAGCAGTTCTTC
CDR3aa: CASILQRETYNEQFF
j_gene: TRBJ2-1
d_gene: TRBD2
abundance: few
v_gene: TRBV2

CDR3nt: TGTGCCAGCAGCGCAGGAGTGGGGCTAATGAACACTGAAGCTTTCTTT
CDR3aa: CASSAGVGLMNTEAFF
j_gene: TRBJ1-1
d_gene: .
abundance: few
v_gene: TRBV9

CDR3nt: TGCGCCAGCAGCCAAGCGGGTAGTCGGACCTACAATGAGCAGTTCTTC
CDR3aa: CASSQAGSRTYNEQFF
j_gene: TRBJ2-1
d_gene: .
abundance: .
v_gene: TRBV4-1

CDR3nt: TGTGCCAGCAGCGAAAACAAAGCACGGTCCTACAATGAGCAGTTCTTC
CDR3aa: CASSENKARSYNEQFF
j_gene: TRBJ2-1
d_gene: .
abundance: few
v_gene: TRBV9

CDR3nt: TGTGCCAGCAGCGTAGTAGGGACTAGCGGGGTGAGTGAGCAGTTCTTC
CDR3aa: CASSVVGTSGVSEQFF
j_gene: TRBJ2-1
d_gene: TRBD2
abundance: .
v_gene: TRBV9

CDR3nt: TGTGCCAGCAGCTCACAGGGGTTTGGAGAGACCCAGTACTTC
CDR3aa: CASSSQGFGETQYF
j_gene: TRBJ2-5
d_gene: TRBD1
abundance: .
v_gene: TRBV7-8

CDR3nt: TGTGCCTGGAGTGTCCCAGGGACCTATGGCTACACCTTC
CDR3aa: CAWSVPGTYGYTF
j_gene: TRBJ1-2
d_gene: .
abundance: few
v_gene: TRBV30

CDR3nt: TGTGCCAGCAGCCTAAGGGGAACTAGCACAGATACGCAGTATTTT
CDR3aa: CASSLRGTSTDTQYF
j_gene: TRBJ2-3
d_gene: .
abundance: .
v_gene: TRBV2

CDR3nt: TGTGCCAGCAGCGCGACCGGGACAGGGGACACTGAAGCTTTCTTT
CDR3aa: CASSATGTGDTEAFF
j_gene: TRBJ1-1
d_gene: TRBD1
abundance: .
v_gene: TRBV5-4

CDR3nt: TGCGCCAGCAGCCAAGTCAGGGGTGAGCAGTTCTTC
CDR3aa: CASSQVRGEQFF
j_gene: TRBJ2-1
d_gene: .
abundance: .
v_gene: TRBV4-1

CDR3nt: TGTGCCAGCAGTGACCGGCCCCTCCAAAACATTCAGTACTTC
CDR3aa: CASSDRPLQNIQYF
j_gene: TRBJ2-4
d_gene: .
abundance: .
v_gene: TRBV28

CDR3nt: TGCGCCAGCAGCCAAGATCTCGGGGGAGGCCAAGAGACCCAGTACTTC
CDR3aa: CASSQDLGGGQETQYF
j_gene: TRBJ2-5
d_gene: .
abundance: .
v_gene: TRBV4-3

CDR3nt: TGTGCCAGCAGCCCAGGACAGGGCTATGGCTACACCTTC
CDR3aa: CASSPGQGYGYTF
j_gene: TRBJ1-2
d_gene: TRBD1
abundance: few
v_gene: TRBV5-6

CDR3nt: TGCGCCAGCAGCTTTTCGGCGGGAGCTCTGACAGATACGCAGTATTTT
CDR3aa: CASSFSAGALTDTQYF
j_gene: TRBJ2-3
d_gene: TRBD2
abundance: .
v_gene: TRBV5-1

CDR3nt: TGTGCCTGGAGTGTAAAGGGCGGGCTCTCCTACGAGCAGTACTTC
CDR3aa: CAWSVKGGLSYEQYF
j_gene: TRBJ2-7
d_gene: .
abundance: .
v_gene: TRBV30

CDR3nt: TGTGCCATCAGAACAGGGTACGGCACAGATACGCAGTATTTT
CDR3aa: CAIRTGYGTDTQYF
j_gene: TRBJ2-3
d_gene: .
abundance: .
v_gene: TRBV10-3

CDR3nt: TGTGCCTGGAGTCGACTAGCCGATGAGCAGTTCTTC
CDR3aa: CAWSRLADEQFF
j_gene: TRBJ2-1
d_gene: TRBD2
abundance: .
v_gene: TRBV30